A selection of T cell receptor beta chains follows, all from one sample in a study of blood T cells in healthy people across ages. TCRdb recomputed calls from the 5' RACE reads with MiXCR, one row per CDR3 protein. The sample holds hundreds of thousands of distinct CDR3 sequences, 56% seen once. The specimen was blood. Receptor source: a man in his forties or fifties in good health. Both conserved end residues are part of each CDR3. The order of the fields is V gene, D gene, J gene, clone size, CDR3 DNA, CDR3 protein. A D gene is named only where the DNA matches it firmly. Part of the rows lack a size; the others show once, few, many or a class for expanded clones.

TRBV4-3	NA	TRBJ2-5	NA	TGCGCCAGCAGCCAACTGGCGGGGGCCGAGACCCAGTACTTC	CASSQLAGAETQYF
TRBV4-2	NA	TRBJ2-7	few	TGTGCCAGCAGCCCCCCCAGTAGGGGCAGCCCCTACGAGCAGTACTTC	CASSPPSRGSPYEQYF
TRBV5-1	TRBD1	TRBJ2-3	NA	TGCGCCAGCAGCTGGACAGGGGGCGGTGGCACAGATACGCAGTATTTT	CASSWTGGGGTDTQYF
TRBV2	NA	TRBJ1-1	NA	TGTGCCAGCAGTCTATGGGGCTACACTGAAGCTTTCTTT	CASSLWGYTEAFF
TRBV24-1	NA	TRBJ2-5	NA	TGTGCCACCAGTGGCACAACCGGAGAGACCCAGTACTTC	CATSGTTGETQYF
TRBV24-1	TRBD1	TRBJ1-5	NA	TGTGCCACCAGTGAACCCGGGACAGGGGGCACTCAGCCCCAGCATTTT	CATSEPGTGGTQPQHF
TRBV6-5	NA	TRBJ2-4	NA	TGTGCCAGCAGTCCCGCAGGGCTCCCCATAATTCAGTACTTC	CASSPAGLPIIQYF
TRBV27	NA	TRBJ2-1	NA	TGTGCCAGCAGTCCAGGGACGGACGCATACAATGAGCAGTTCTTC	CASSPGTDAYNEQFF
TRBV30	NA	TRBJ2-6	NA	TGTGCCTGCGGGGACGGAAACTCTGGGGCCAACGTCCTGACTTTC	CACGDGNSGANVLTF
TRBV4-1	NA	TRBJ2-5	NA	TGCGCCAGCAGCCAAGTAACGGCCGGAGAGACCCAGTACTTC	CASSQVTAGETQYF
TRBV14	TRBD1	TRBJ1-6	NA	TGTGCCAGCAGCCTAAGGACAGGGCAAGGTTCACCCCTCCACTTT	CASSLRTGQGSPLHF
TRBV27	TRBD1	TRBJ2-3	few	TGTGCCAGCAGTTTAAGACAGGGGGATGGCACAGATACGCAGTATTTT	CASSLRQGDGTDTQYF
TRBV9	NA	TRBJ1-3	NA	TGTGCCAGCAGCGTAATCCCTGATACGGGGTATGGAAACACCATATATTTT	CASSVIPDTGYGNTIYF
TRBV3-1	TRBD2	TRBJ2-5	NA	TGTGCCAGCAGCCTCTTACTAGCGCCGCAAGAGACCCAGTACTTC	CASSLLLAPQETQYF
TRBV7-2	TRBD2	TRBJ2-7	NA	TGTGCCAGCAGCTTACCGGGGGGGGCTGGAGGGGACTACGAGCGGCAGTACTTC	CASSLPGGAGGDYERQYF
TRBV25-1	NA	TRBJ2-3	NA	TGTGCCAGCAGTGAAGGGGGGTTCCCCACAGATACGCAGTATTTT	CASSEGGFPTDTQYF
TRBV2	TRBD2	TRBJ2-3	NA	TGTGCCAGCAGCCGGACTAGCGGGGGACTAGATAGGTATTTT	CASSRTSGGLDRYF
TRBV5-1	TRBD2	TRBJ2-5	NA	TGCGCCAGCAGCCTAGGGACTAGCGGGGTGCTGGGGGAGCAGTACTTC	CASSLGTSGVLGEQYF
TRBV6-2/TRBV6-3	NA	TRBJ2-7	NA	TGTGCCAGCCACGGGGCGGTGAGCTCCTACGAGCAGTACTTC	CASHGAVSSYEQYF
TRBV6-6	NA	TRBJ2-7	NA	TGTGCCGGCAGTCCCTTCCGATGGGAGCCATACGAGCAGTACTTC	CAGSPFRWEPYEQYF
TRBV3-1	NA	TRBJ2-7	NA	TGTGCCAGCAGCCATCCCGGGGATTTTACGAACGAGCAGTACTTC	CASSHPGDFTNEQYF
TRBV10-3	TRBD1	TRBJ1-2	NA	TGTGCCATCGGGACAGGAATCCGCTATGGCTACACCTTC	CAIGTGIRYGYTF
TRBV6-4	TRBD1	TRBJ2-5	few	TGTGCCAGCAGTGACTCCGTACAGGGGGCCTGGGAGACCCAGTACTTC	CASSDSVQGAWETQYF
TRBV6-6	NA	TRBJ1-3	once	TGTGCCAGCAGCCTTAGTTCAGGTGGCGGAAACACCATATATTTT	CASSLSSGGGNTIYF
TRBV9	TRBD1	TRBJ1-2	NA	TGTGCCAGCAGCACCCCGGGACAGGGAACTCTCTATGGCTACACCTTC	CASSTPGQGTLYGYTF
TRBV29-1	TRBD2	TRBJ2-4	NA	TGCAGCGTCTCAGGACTAGCCGAAAACATTCAGTACTTC	CSVSGLAENIQYF
TRBV7-2	NA	TRBJ2-4	few	TGTGCCAGCAGCCTCAACTTGAACAAAAACATTCAGTACTTC	CASSLNLNKNIQYF
TRBV20-1	NA	TRBJ1-2	few	TGCAGTGCTAGAGATGACAGAACAACTTACTATGGCTACACCTTC	CSARDDRTTYYGYTF